This record concerns one TCR beta chain sequence. Its antigen remains unidentified. CDR3 size: 15 residues. Germline V gives CDR1 SGHDT, CDR2 YYEEEE. Between the trimmed V and J ends, which lost 0 bases and 9 bases, there was a span of 16 bases. The researchers isolated CD4+ and CD8+ T cells from PBMCs by sorting. As the sequencing template, cDNA was produced by extracting RNA and reverse transcribing it. TCRdb's copy holds only in-frame clones and misses some; the assay was immunoSEQ multiplex PCR. The data hold about 200,000 clones, with more than 50% observed a single time. This specimen comes from a study of CD8+ T cells in alopecia areata. Study-wide results and caveats: It was less clear whether patients shared TCRs than it was in mice, possibly because of HLA. Clonality in lesional scalp, especially alopecia totalis/universalis, exceeded that of normal scalp. Normal skin contains resident alphabeta T cells, and these are also sequenced in scalp samples.

Sequencing used CD8+ T cells sorted from blood. The rearrangement links TRBV5-6 to TRBJ2-1; no reliable D call. This receptor was taken from a human donor in good health. The CDR3 DNA is TGTGCCAGCAGCTTGGACGTGACAAACCATTTTGAGCAGTTCTTC. It encodes CASSLDVTNHFEQFF. The whole variable domain, filled in from reference TRBV5-6 and TRBJ2-1, reads DAGVTQSPTHLIKTRGQQVTLRCSPKSGHDTVSWYQQALGQGPQFIFQYYEEEERQRGNFPDRFSGHQFPNYSSELNVNALLLGDSALYLCASSLDVTNHFEQFFGPGTRLTVL.